This T cell receptor (beta chain) was identified in a study of blood T cell repertoires in COVID-19. Study-level information: The study drew acute and convalescent COVID-19 samples from the United States, Italy and Spain.

The CDR3 has 16 amino acids. Per germline, CDR1 SEHNR and CDR2 FQNEAQ (reference sequence). After removal of 4 bases from V and 6 bases from J, the junction contained 13 bases not matched to a gene. Authors' analysis steps: Estimation of nucleated cell counts was performed using reference gene primer amplification. The repertoire was sequenced with immunoSEQ multiplex PCR; TCRdb's copy has only in-frame clones and lacks some. D and trimming were read from the DNA, whereas the V and J calls and clone size are those reported in that table. The sample lists 75,000 to 100,000 clones; 81% were seen once. The TCR comes from an elderly woman with acute or convalescent COVID-19. The source material was peripheral blood. The chain uses TRBV7-9 and TRBJ1-2; 8 nucleotides agree with TRBD1. Here the CDR3 reads CASSSVGRTGLNGYTF. In nucleotides, the CDR3 is TGTGCCAGCAGCTCCGTTGGTCGGACAGGGCTCAATGGCTACACCTTC.